Below, 28 T cell receptor beta chains from the same sample are listed, as sequenced in a study of post-analysis software for immune sequencing data. Broader study findings: Higher frequency in patients than in controls was seen for about five TRBV segments, with TRBV5-6, TRBV5-1 and TRBV20-1 among them.

These receptors have no known antigen. Unique molecular identifiers were built into the TCR beta cDNA libraries. TCRdb re-called the PCR reads through MiXCR, storing one row per CDR3 protein. The data show 750,000 to 950,000 distinct CDR3 sequences, about 43% seen once. The sequenced sample was blood. The receptor set was obtained from a girl between 10 and 17 years old with multiple sclerosis.

This clonotype has only a few counts. This chain uses TRBV20-1 with TRBJ2-3, with D perhaps TRBD1 or TRBD2 (5 bases each). Germline CDR1 DFQATT, CDR2 SNEGSKA (reference sequence). This CDR3 has 17 amino acids. V lost 5 bases and J 3 bases, leaving 24 bases between the germline ends. CDR3 DNA: TGCAGTGCTCAACAATCCGGGACCCTGGTTGGGACAGATACGCAGTATTTT. The encoded protein is CSAQQSGTLVGTDTQYF.

This clonotype was picked up a small number of times. The chain links TRBV12-3 or TRBV12-4 to TRBJ2-1; D remains unclear. Trimming removed 6 bases at V and 2 bases at J, with 14 bases between. The CDR3 runs 15 residues. CDR3 nucleotides: TGTGCCAGCAGCCACATAGGGCTGCCCTACAATGAGCAGTTCTTC. Protein product: CASSHIGLPYNEQFF.

The chain employs TRBV6-2 or TRBV6-3 and TRBJ2-7, with D maybe TRBD2 (5 bases). This CDR3 has 15 residues. The germline V and J ends were trimmed by 2 bases and 6 bases, with 17 bases remaining between them. The V gene's germline CDR1 is MNHEY and CDR2 SVGEGT. The CDR3 nucleotides are TGTGCCAGCAGTTACATAGGGAGCGAGAGGCGCGAGCAGTACTTC. Protein product: CASSYIGSERREQYF.

This clonotype was detected a few times. This chain joins TRBV20-1 and TRBJ2-4; tentative D call: TRBD2 (6 bases). Looked up from germline, CDR1 is DFQATT and CDR2 is SNEGSKA (reference sequence). This CDR3 has 14 amino acids. The ends were cut back, 5 bases at V and 0 bases at J, with 11 bases in the middle. The CDR3 spells CSAGGYLAKNIQYF. In nucleotides, the CDR3 is TGCAGTGCTGGGGGGTATTTAGCCAAAAACATTCAGTACTTC.

The rearrangement links TRBV2 to TRBJ2-7; D gene unclear. Germline CDR1 SNHLY, CDR2 FYNNEI. This CDR3 is built from 15 residues. With 2 bases removed from V and 3 bases from J, the gap between germline ends came to 14 bases. As DNA, the CDR3 is TGTGCCAGCAGTGAATACCGCGAAGTGAACTACGAGCAGTACTTC. As protein: CASSEYREVNYEQYF. Full variable domain (missing parts from reference TRBV2 and TRBJ2-7): EPEVTQTPSHQVTQMGQEVILRCVPISNHLYFYWYRQILGQKVEFLVSFYNNEISEKSEIFDDQFSVERPDGSNFTLKIRSTKLEDSAMYFCASSEYREVNYEQYFGPGTRLTVT.

The rearrangement joins TRBV7-8 to TRBJ2-3; no clear D. The V end lost 0 bases, the J end lost 7 bases, and 8 bases lay between the germline ends. CDR3 size: 13 residues. In germline, CDR1 is SGHVS, CDR2 FQNEAQ. CDR3 in amino acids: CASSLAVLHTQYF. The CDR3, as DNA: TGTGCCAGCAGCTTAGCCGTCCTCCATACGCAGTATTTT.

There are a few counts of this clonotype. The chain is built from TRBV29-1 and TRBJ2-1; maybe TRBD2 (6 bases). The germline gives CDR1 SQVTM, CDR2 ANQGSEA. This CDR3 region has 15 residues. The V end lost 3 bases, the J end lost 2 bases, and 14 bases lay between the germline ends. The CDR3 reads CSVDGLAETYNEQFF. As DNA, the CDR3 is TGCAGCGTTGACGGGTTAGCGGAGACCTACAATGAGCAGTTCTTC.

The gene calls are TRBV7-2 and TRBJ1-2, with 7 bases matching TRBD1. CDR1 is SGHTA and CDR2 is FQGNSA in the germline V gene. This CDR3 region has 16 residues. Germline trimming cut 1 base from V and 5 bases from J; bases unmatched to any gene: 10. CDR3 in amino acids: CASSLVPGTDLYGYTF. The CDR3 coding sequence is TGTGCCAGCAGCTTAGTCCCCGGGACAGATCTATATGGCTACACCTTC.

The chain is built from TRBV7-2 and TRBJ1-6, with TRBD1 matching over 9 bases. Germline V gives CDR1 SGHTA, CDR2 FQGNSA. The CDR3 has 15 amino acids. With V trimmed by 4 bases and J by 7 bases, 5 bases remained unmatched. In nucleotides, the CDR3 is TGTGCCAGCAGCTCGGACAGGGGAGGGAATTCACCCCTCCACTTT. Its translation is CASSSDRGGNSPLHF.

In its sample, this clonotype was seen a few times. The V call is TRBV7-2, the J call TRBJ2-3; 12 bases are shared with TRBD2. V dropped 5 bases and J dropped 5; count of bases not matched to a gene: 2. Germline assignment: CDR1 SGHTA and CDR2 FQGNSA. The CDR3 has 14 residues. Here the CDR3 reads CASSRTSGEDTQYF. The CDR3 nucleotides are TGTGCCAGCAGCCGGACTAGCGGGGAAGATACGCAGTATTTT. Supplemented by reference TRBV7-2 and TRBJ2-3, the full variable domain reads GAGVSQSPSNKVTEKGKDVELRCDPISGHTALYWYRQSLGQGLEFLIYFQGNSAPDKSGLPSDRFSAERTGGSVSTLTIQRTQQEDSAVYLCASSRTSGEDTQYFGPGTRLTVL.

The J gene is TRBJ1-6, the V gene TRBV7-9; D is undetermined. The CDR3 spans 15 residues. CDR1 and CDR2 (germline): SEHNR, FQNEAQ (reference sequence). Trimming stripped 1 base from V and 8 bases from J, with 12 bases between. Here the CDR3 reads CASSLGGLADSPLHF. CDR3 sequence (DNA): TGTGCCAGCAGCTTAGGGGGTCTCGCAGATTCACCCCTCCACTTT.

The rearrangement uses TRBV3-1 and TRBJ2-7; 10 bases are shared with TRBD2. The end of the DNA aligns better with TRBJ2-5, so the J call may be wrong. CDR1 and CDR2 from the germline V gene are LGHDT and YNNKEL (reference sequence). The CDR3 extends over 15 amino acids. The CDR3 here is CASSQGYSGGKTQYF. The CDR3 nucleotides are TGTGCCAGCAGCCAAGGTTATAGCGGGGGGAAGACCCAGTACTTC.

The rearrangement links TRBV29-1 to TRBJ1-1; D unresolved. Germline V gene sequence: CDR1 SQVTM, CDR2 ANQGSEA. The CDR3 has 12 amino acids. The V end was cut by 4 bases, the J end by 6 bases, with 12 bases between. CDR3 in amino acids: CSVVSGPPEAFF. CDR3 nucleotides: TGCAGCGTTGTTTCCGGGCCCCCTGAAGCTTTCTTT.

The V and J genes are TRBV9 and TRBJ1-2, with D perhaps matching TRBD1 (5 bases). CDR1 is SGDLS and CDR2 is YYNGEE in the germline V gene. The CDR3 extends over 13 amino acids. Trimming stripped 1 base from V and 8 bases from J, with 12 bases between. The CDR3 DNA sequence: TGTGCCAGCAGCGTAAAAGAGGGGTACGGCTACACCTTC. As protein: CASSVKEGYGYTF.

The chain recombines TRBV11-1 with TRBJ1-2; no clear D. The V and J ends lost 4 bases and 8 bases respectively, with 17 bases between them. Germline loops: CDR1 SGHAT, CDR2 FQDESV (reference sequence). This CDR3 spans 14 amino acids. CDR3 nucleotides: TGTGCCAGCAGCTGTGGGCGCTACCATCCGGGCTACACCTTC. Encoded protein: CASSCGRYHPGYTF.

The chain is built from TRBV28 and TRBJ2-7; D might be TRBD2 (6 bases). This CDR3 spans 16 amino acids. The ends were cut back, 4 bases at V and 4 bases at J, with 20 bases in the middle. Per the germline V gene, CDR1 is MDHEN and CDR2 is SYDVKM. This chain's CDR3 is CASSSPRASERYEQYF. The CDR3 bases are TGTGCCAGCAGTTCCCCTCGGGCTAGCGAGAGATACGAGCAGTACTTC.

The chain uses TRBV24-1 and TRBJ2-1; 8 bases are a match to TRBD2. Germline V gene sequence: CDR1 KGHDR, CDR2 SFDVKD. Unmatched junction bases numbered 11, after V lost 4 bases and J lost 7 bases. The CDR3 extends over 16 amino acids. The CDR3 sequence: CATSDRSGSRQNEQFF. Here the CDR3 DNA reads TGTGCCACCAGTGACCGCAGCGGGAGTAGGCAGAATGAGCAGTTCTTC.

The V gene is TRBV11-2, the J gene TRBJ2-1; 13 bases map to TRBD2. Trimming removed 1 base from V and 9 bases from J; junction bases left unmatched: 3. Germline loops: CDR1 SGHAT, CDR2 FQNNGV. The CDR3 loop spans 15 amino acids. The CDR3 nucleotides read TGTGCCAGCAGCTTAGGACTAGCGGGAGGAGGTGAGCAGTTCTTC. It translates to CASSLGLAGGGEQFF.

The chain joins TRBV29-1 to TRBJ2-3, with D unresolved. CDR3 size: 12 residues. Trimming stripped 7 bases from V and 6 bases from J, with 14 bases between. CDR1 SQVTM and CDR2 ANQGSEA come from the germline V gene. The DNA for the CDR3 is TGCAGCGGGGCCGCCCTGAGGGATACGCAGTATTTT. It is translated as CSGAALRDTQYF.

The chain employs TRBV28 and TRBJ2-4, with 10 bases aligning to TRBD2. Near its end, the DNA agrees better with TRBJ2-7, so the J call may be wrong. The germline V gene encodes CDR1 MDHEN and CDR2 SYDVKM. This CDR3 spans 14 amino acids. CDR3 DNA sequence: TGTGCCAGCATGGAGAGCGGGAGGGACTACGAGCAGTACTTC. It codes for CASMESGRDYEQYF.

V gene TRBV12-3 or TRBV12-4 combines with J gene TRBJ1-5, with 7 bases aligning to TRBD1. The CDR3 contains 14 residues. With 3 bases clipped from V and 5 bases from J, the junction kept 4 bases outside the gene matches. In nucleotides, the CDR3 is TGTGCCAGCAGTTTCTCAGGGGGAGATCAGCCCCAGCATTTT. Translated, it gives CASSFSGGDQPQHF.

CDR3 sequence (DNA): TGCAGCGTTGATAAGATGAGCACAGATACGCAGTATTTT. Translation: CSVDKMSTDTQYF. The J gene is TRBJ2-3, the V gene TRBV29-1; D is uncertain. The CDR3 runs to 13 residues. V was trimmed by 3 bases and J by 0 bases, leaving 7 bases between them. CDR1 and CDR2 from the germline V gene are SQVTM and ANQGSEA.

The chain employs TRBV20-1 and TRBJ2-7; D tentatively reads TRBD1 or TRBD2 (6 bases each). V lost 6 bases to trimming and J lost 0 bases, with 18 bases between them. CDR1 and CDR2 (germline): DFQATT, SNEGSKA (reference sequence). The CDR3 is made up of 15 amino acids. The CDR3 sequence: CSAPSGASPSYEQYF. The CDR3 nucleotides read TGCAGTGCACCCTCGGGGGCCTCACCCTCCTACGAGCAGTACTTC.

The gene calls are TRBV12-3 or TRBV12-4 and TRBJ2-1; D is possibly TRBD1 or TRBD2 (5 bases each). The CDR3 extends over 15 amino acids. Deletions cut 5 bases from V and 2 bases from J, with 13 bases between. The CDR3 DNA is TGTGCCAGCAGTCGGGACCCACAAGCCTACAATGAGCAGTTCTTC. Protein product: CASSRDPQAYNEQFF.

The chain joins TRBV9 to TRBJ2-3; TRBD1 aligns across 9 bases. CDR3 length: 17 amino acids. J lost 4 bases, V lost 6 bases, and 15 bases had no gene match. CDR1 SGDLS and CDR2 YYNGEE come from the germline V gene. DNA for the CDR3: TGTGCCAGCACGAAAGGGGGGACAGGGAGTGTCGCAGATACGCAGTATTTT. Translation gives CASTKGGTGSVADTQYF.

The chain uses TRBV5-4 and TRBJ2-7; D is undetermined. V lost 0 bases and J lost 2, with 9 bases in between. This CDR3 region has 14 residues. Looked up from germline, CDR1 is SGHNT and CDR2 is YYREEE (reference sequence). As DNA, the CDR3 is TGTGCCAGCAGCTTGGGGGCAGCCCCCTACGAGCAGTACTTC. This codes for CASSLGAAPYEQYF.

J is TRBJ2-7 and V is TRBV27; D is undetermined. Germline V lookup: CDR1 MNHEY, CDR2 SMNVEV (reference sequence). V was pared by 2 bases and J by 6 bases, with 11 bases between. This CDR3 contains 13 residues. This chain's CDR3 is CASSLGQLGEQYF. CDR3 sequence (DNA): TGTGCCAGCAGTTTAGGGCAGTTAGGCGAGCAGTACTTC.

This clonotype turned up a few times. The chain employs TRBV5-1 and TRBJ1-2; D is ambiguous. The CDR3 totals 16 residues. Germline V gene sequence: CDR1 SGHRS, CDR2 YFSETQ. V lost 3 bases, J lost 0 bases, and 15 bases lay in between. CDR3 coding DNA: TGCGCCAGCAGCTCCGGAGGTAGAACAACTAACTATGGCTACACCTTC. The encoded protein is CASSSGGRTTNYGYTF.